Listed here is a single T cell receptor (beta chain). Its antigen target is currently unknown. Base qualities are not recorded, but no much larger clone differs from it by a single base. The immunoSEQ Assay, a bias-controlled multiplex PCR, was used to amplify TCRbeta CDR3 regions from genomic DNA. The authors' pipeline ran thus. The number of nucleated cells in each sample was estimated by amplification of reference gene primers within the assay. Sequence reads were collapsed and filtered to measure the absolute abundance of every unique TCRbeta CDR3 rearrangement. Productive Simpson clonality was computed per sample as the square root of Simpson's diversity index over productive rearrangements. TCRdb carries this immuneACCESS record with in-frame sequences only. Its versions omit some clonotypes, under half of them owing to an unresolved V gene in the studies checked, with the rest unexplained. The DNA was the basis for D and trimming; V, J and clone size are from that table. Across this sample there are roughly 59,000 clones, with more than 75% seen only once. Roughly an eighth of the sample lies in the top ten.

Whole blood was collected in K2EDTA tubes by collaborating institutions according to the institutions' own protocols. Collaborator samples were shipped for TCRbeta analysis as frozen whole blood, isolated PBMCs, or DNA extracted from either sample type. This sample stems from a study of blood T cell repertoires in COVID-19 (dated by TCRdb to 2018 to 2021). For the study in its entirety: Samples from collaborators originated in the United States, Italy and Spain and spanned both the acute and convalescent phases of COVID-19. Subjects who had been exposed to COVID-19, were actively infected with it, or had recovered from it provided the deeply sampled blood TCRbeta repertoires that made up the dataset. The material from the prospective study consisted of cDNA or gDNA derived from T cells, B-cell-depleted T cells, or PBMCs. HLA class I and class II types, where available, came from metadata supplied by the sample provider rather than from assay-based typing. Samples were obtained from the ongoing ImmuneRACE study (first 160 participants) and from 1,000 to 1,500 subjects provided by 6 global collaborators. The repertoires were released in a freely available public database intended as a resource for research on the immune response to SARS-CoV-2. Sample metadata almost always included a de-identified subject ID, COVID-19 status, age in years and sex.

The study at large found these results: How much clinical and demographic metadata was included differed by source and by participant, and the metadata was provided uncurated.

The CDR3 runs 15 residues from the cysteine to the phenylalanine. The entry retains the CDR3 DNA only, 45 bases that are in frame from base 1. The germline V gene yields SNHLY for CDR1 and FYNNEI for CDR2. Between the V and J ends, shortened by 4 bases and 2 bases respectively, the junction contains 12 bases. The receptor comes from a man older than 75 with acute or convalescent COVID-19. What was sequenced was peripheral blood. Recombination connected TRBV2 to TRBJ1-3; a confident D gene designation cannot be given. This receptor has the CDR3 CASSGAGGPGNTIYF. The bases are TGTGCCAGCAGTGGCGCAGGAGGACCTGGAAACACCATATATTTT.